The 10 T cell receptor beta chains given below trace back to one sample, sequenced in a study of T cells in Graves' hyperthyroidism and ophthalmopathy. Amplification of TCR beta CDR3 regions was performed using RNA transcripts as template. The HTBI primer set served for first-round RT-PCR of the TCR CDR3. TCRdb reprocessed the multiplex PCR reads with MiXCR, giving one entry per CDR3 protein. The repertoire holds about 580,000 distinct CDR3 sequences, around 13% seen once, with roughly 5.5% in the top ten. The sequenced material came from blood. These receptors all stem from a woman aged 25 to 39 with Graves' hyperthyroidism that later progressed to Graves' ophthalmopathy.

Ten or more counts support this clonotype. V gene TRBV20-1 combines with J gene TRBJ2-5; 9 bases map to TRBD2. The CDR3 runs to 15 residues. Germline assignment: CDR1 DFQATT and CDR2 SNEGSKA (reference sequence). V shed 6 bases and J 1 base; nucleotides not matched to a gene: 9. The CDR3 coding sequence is TGCAGTGCCCAAGGGGCTAGCGGGATCCAAGAGACCCAGTACTTC. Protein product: CSAQGASGIQETQYF.

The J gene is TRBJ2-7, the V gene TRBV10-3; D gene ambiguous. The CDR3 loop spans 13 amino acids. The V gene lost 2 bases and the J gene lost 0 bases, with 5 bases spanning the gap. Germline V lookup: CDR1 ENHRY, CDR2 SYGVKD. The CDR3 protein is CAISEKASYEQYF. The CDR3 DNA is TGTGCCATCAGTGAGAAGGCCTCCTACGAGCAGTACTTC.

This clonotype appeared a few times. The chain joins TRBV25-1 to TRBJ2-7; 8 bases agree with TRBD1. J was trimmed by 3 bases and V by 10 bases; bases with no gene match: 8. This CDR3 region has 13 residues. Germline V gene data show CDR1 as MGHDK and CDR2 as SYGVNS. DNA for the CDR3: TGTGCCATCTCGCGGACAGGGAGCTACGAGCAGTACTTC. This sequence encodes CAISRTGSYEQYF.

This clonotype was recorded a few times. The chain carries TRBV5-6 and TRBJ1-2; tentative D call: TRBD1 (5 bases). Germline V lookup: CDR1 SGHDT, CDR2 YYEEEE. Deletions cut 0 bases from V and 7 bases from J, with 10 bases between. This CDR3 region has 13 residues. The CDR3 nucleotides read TGTGCCAGCAGCTTGGAGGCAGGGAGTGGCTACACCTTC. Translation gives CASSLEAGSGYTF.

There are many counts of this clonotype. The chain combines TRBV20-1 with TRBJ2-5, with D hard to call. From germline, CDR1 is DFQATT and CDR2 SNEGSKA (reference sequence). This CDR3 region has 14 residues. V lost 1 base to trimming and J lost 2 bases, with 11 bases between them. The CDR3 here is CSARGPGGQETQYF. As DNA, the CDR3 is TGCAGTGCTAGAGGCCCAGGCGGTCAAGAGACCCAGTACTTC.

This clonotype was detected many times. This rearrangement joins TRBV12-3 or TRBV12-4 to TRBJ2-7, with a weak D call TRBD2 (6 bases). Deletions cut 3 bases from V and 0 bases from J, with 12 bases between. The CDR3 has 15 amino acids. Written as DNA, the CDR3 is TGTGCCAGCAGTTTGGTGAGGCGGGGCTCCTACGAGCAGTACTTC. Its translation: CASSLVRRGSYEQYF.

The CDR3 sequence is CASSTPFAGGRAYEQYF. As DNA, the CDR3 is TGTGCCAGCAGCACCCCCTTCGCGGGGGGCCGCGCCTACGAGCAGTACTTC. V gene TRBV6-2 or TRBV6-3 combines with J gene TRBJ2-7; 8 nucleotides line up with TRBD2. J gave up 2 bases and V 6 bases, and 15 bases lay outside the gene matches. Germline V gene lookup returns CDR1 MNHEY and CDR2 SVGEGT. This CDR3 has 17 residues.

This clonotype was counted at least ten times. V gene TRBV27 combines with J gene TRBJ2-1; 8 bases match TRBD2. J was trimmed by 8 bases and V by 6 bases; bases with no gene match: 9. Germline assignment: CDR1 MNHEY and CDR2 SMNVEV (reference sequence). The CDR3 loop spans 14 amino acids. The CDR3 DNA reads TGTGCCAGCAGAAGAGCGGGAGTTAGGTATGAGCAGTTCTTC. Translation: CASRRAGVRYEQFF.

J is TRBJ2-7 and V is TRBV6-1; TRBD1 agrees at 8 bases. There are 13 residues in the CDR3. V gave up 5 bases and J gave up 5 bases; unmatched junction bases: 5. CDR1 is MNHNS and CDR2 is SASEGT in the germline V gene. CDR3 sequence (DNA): TGTGCCAGCAGTCGGACAGGGCAGGACGAGCAGTACTTC. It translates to CASSRTGQDEQYF.

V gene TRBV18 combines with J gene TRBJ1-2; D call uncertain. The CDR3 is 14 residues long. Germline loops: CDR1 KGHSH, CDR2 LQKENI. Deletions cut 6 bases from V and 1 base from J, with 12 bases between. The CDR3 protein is CASSTPDRNYGYTF. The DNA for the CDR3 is TGTGCCAGCTCCACGCCCGACCGTAACTATGGCTACACCTTC.